Sequencing of this TCR beta chain was carried out in a study of cytomegalovirus exposure and HLA in healthy donors. As for the study in general: Some 85 million unique TCRs from HLA-typed donors were held in an early data release. Study-wide results and caveats: Among TCR sequences, most were rare, though some public TCRs appeared in many donors.

PCR used 60 Vbeta primers and 13 Jbeta primers. Generated by immunoSEQ multiplex PCR, the TCRdb table keeps only in-frame clones and is missing some. There are under 110,000 clones in the sample; roughly 71% occur only once, and over 9.5% lies in the top ten. CDR1 is MDHEN and CDR2 is SYDVKM in the germline V gene. Trimming took off 8 bases at V and 3 bases at J, with 17 bases between the two ends. The CDR3 totals 14 residues. This clone was seen more than once but under ten times. What it binds is not known. The rearrangement joins TRBV28 to TRBJ2-7, with D tentatively TRBD2 (5 bases). The TCR was taken from a man aged 50-60 years in good health and CMV-seronegative. The sequencing input was PBMCs. CDR3 nucleotides: TGTGCCAGCGGTTACCCGAGCCGGGGCTACGAGCAGTACTTC. This codes for CASGYPSRGYEQYF.